The 19 T cell receptor beta chains presented below share a single source sample, sequenced in a study of T cells after yellow fever vaccination. MiXCR, applied by TCRdb to the 5' RACE reads, yields one record per CDR3 protein. The sample has around 590,000 distinct CDR3 sequences; approximately 13% are singletons. The sample here was PBMCs, taken on the day of the yellow fever booster vaccination. Every receptor here comes from a young man who received the YFV17D yellow fever vaccine.

There are a few counts of this clonotype. The rearrangement uses TRBV19 and TRBJ2-5; 11 bases match TRBD2. Trimming at V came to 5 bases and at J to 4 bases, leaving 3 bases not matched to a gene. The CDR3 runs to 14 residues. Germline-derived CDR1 and CDR2 are LNHDA and SQIVND (reference sequence). The CDR3 sequence: CASSAGTSGETQYF. For the CDR3, the DNA is TGTGCCAGTAGTGCGGGGACTAGCGGAGAGACCCAGTACTTC.

This clonotype was counted many times. V is TRBV29-1 and J is TRBJ2-1; TRBD2 might be the D (6 bases). The V end was cut by 5 bases, the J end by 7 bases, with 12 bases between. This CDR3 spans 12 amino acids. CDR1 SQVTM and CDR2 ANQGSEA come from the germline V gene. The CDR3 region has the DNA TGCAGCGTTCGGAGGGTGGAAAATGAGCAGTTCTTC. Its translation: CSVRRVENEQFF.

This clonotype has a handful of counts. The chain joins TRBV7-2 to TRBJ2-1; D is unresolved. CDR1 SGHTA and CDR2 FQGNSA come from the germline V gene. The ends were cut back, 4 bases at V and 9 bases at J, with 7 bases in the middle. This CDR3 has 11 amino acids. CDR3 sequence: CASSSNIEQFF. CDR3 DNA sequence: TGTGCCAGCAGCTCCAATATTGAGCAGTTCTTC.

This clonotype was found many times. This chain uses TRBV7-9 with TRBJ2-7, with D unresolved. The CDR3 has 13 residues. The V end lost 0 bases, the J end lost 2 bases, and 5 bases lay between the germline ends. The V gene's germline CDR1 is SEHNR and CDR2 FQNEAQ (reference sequence). The CDR3 spells CASSLAGTYEQYF. The CDR3, as DNA: TGTGCCAGCAGCTTAGCGGGTACCTACGAGCAGTACTTC.

This clonotype was counted only a few times. This sequence joins TRBV5-1 and TRBJ2-5; TRBD2 matches at 10 bases. After removal of 0 bases from V and 4 bases from J, the junction contained 6 bases not matched to a gene. This CDR3 region has 16 residues. From germline, CDR1 is SGHRS and CDR2 YFSETQ. CDR3 loop: CASSLGPTSGSETQYF. Here the CDR3 DNA reads TGCGCCAGCAGCTTGGGCCCGACTAGCGGGTCAGAGACCCAGTACTTC.

This clonotype was observed a few times. V is TRBV10-3 and J is TRBJ2-1, with 7 bases identical to TRBD2. This CDR3 is 16 amino acids long. From germline, CDR1 is ENHRY and CDR2 SYGVKD. V lost 6 bases and J lost 0; bases outside the gene matches: 8. The CDR3 is CAIRTPGGGSYNEQFF. CDR3 sequence (DNA): TGTGCCATCAGGACCCCCGGCGGGGGCTCCTACAATGAGCAGTTCTTC.

This clonotype was counted a few times. The rearrangement joins TRBV5-6 to TRBJ2-1, with D perhaps matching TRBD2 (5 bases). The CDR3 runs to 13 residues. Trimming took off 4 bases at V and 7 bases at J, with 12 bases between the two ends. In germline, CDR1 is SGHDT, CDR2 YYEEEE. The CDR3 spells CASSRARGNEQFF. In nucleotides, the CDR3 is TGTGCCAGCAGCCGGGCCCGAGGGAATGAGCAGTTCTTC.

The rearrangement joins TRBV12-3 or TRBV12-4 to TRBJ2-2; no reliable D call. The V gene lost 5 bases and the J gene lost 4 bases, with 17 bases spanning the gap. The CDR3 has 16 residues. The CDR3 here is CASSPLAASITGELFF. The CDR3 nucleotides read TGTGCCAGCAGTCCTCTGGCGGCCTCGATCACCGGGGAGCTGTTTTTT.

In this sample, this clonotype turned up a few times. V gene TRBV12-3 or TRBV12-4 combines with J gene TRBJ2-2, with D perhaps TRBD1 (7 bases). The length of the CDR3 is 14 residues. Trimming removed 5 bases at V and 6 bases at J, with 13 bases between. CDR3 amino acids: CASSGGTVAGELFF. CDR3 nucleotide sequence: TGTGCCAGCAGTGGGGGGACAGTGGCCGGGGAGCTGTTTTTT.

This clonotype turned up a few times. This chain connects TRBV20-1 to TRBJ1-3; 8 bases fit TRBD1. The V gene's germline CDR1 is DFQATT and CDR2 SNEGSKA (reference sequence). The trim removed 6 bases at V and 0 bases at J, leaving 13 bases unmatched. This CDR3 has 17 amino acids. CDR3 sequence: CSATRGEQGDSGNTIYF. The CDR3, as DNA: TGCAGTGCAACTAGAGGGGAACAGGGGGACTCTGGAAACACCATATATTTT.

This chain uses TRBV10-3 with TRBJ2-1; 7 nucleotides match TRBD2. Germline V gene sequence: CDR1 ENHRY, CDR2 SYGVKD. V shed 5 bases and J 4 bases; nucleotides not matched to a gene: 8. This CDR3 contains 15 residues. CDR3 coding DNA: TGTGCCATCAGTCCAAGGGAGGGGCGGTACAATGAGCAGTTCTTC. Its translation is CAISPREGRYNEQFF.

The genes are TRBV11-2 and TRBJ2-7; D uncertain. The germline V gene encodes CDR1 SGHAT and CDR2 FQNNGV. The CDR3 has 13 amino acids. The V and J ends lost 0 bases and 3 bases respectively, with 6 bases between them. The CDR3 DNA sequence: TGTGCCAGCAGCTTAGATTTGAACTACGAGCAGTACTTC. The encoded protein is CASSLDLNYEQYF. Variable domain in full (rest from reference TRBV11-2 and TRBJ2-7): EAGVAQSPRYKIIEKRQSVAFWCNPISGHATLYWYQQILGQGPKLLIQFQNNGVVDDSQLPKDRFSAERLKGVDSTLKIQPAKLEDSAVYLCASSLDLNYEQYFGPGTRLTVT.

This clonotype was counted between two and nine times. This sequence joins TRBV6-1 and TRBJ1-4; 9 bases match TRBD1. The germline CDR1 and CDR2 sequences are MNHNS and SASEGT. This CDR3 spans 16 amino acids. V trimming: 6 bases; J trimming: 4 bases; junction bases outside the gene matches: 9. CDR3 bases: TGTGCCAGCAGCCGAGGACAGGGGAGGATTAATGAAAAACTGTTTTTT. It codes for CASSRGQGRINEKLFF.

The V gene is TRBV6-2 or TRBV6-3, the J gene TRBJ2-7; possible D gene TRBD1, 6 bases. The germline V gene encodes CDR1 MNHEY and CDR2 SVGEGT. V dropped 10 bases and J dropped 4 bases, with 20 bases sitting between them. CDR3 length: 14 residues. CDR3 in amino acids: CATLGASTFYEQYF. The CDR3 coding sequence is TGTGCCACCCTGGGGGCCAGTACCTTTTACGAGCAGTACTTC.

This clonotype was observed many times. V and J are TRBV6-6 and TRBJ2-5; 8 bases line up with TRBD1. The CDR3 consists of 13 residues. Trimming cost V 10 bases and J 5 bases; bases outside gene matches: 9. CDR1 and CDR2 from the germline V gene are MNHNY and SVGAGI (reference sequence). The CDR3 nucleotides read TGTGCCACCCTAAGGACAGGGACGGAGACCCAGTACTTC. Protein: CATLRTGTETQYF.

This clonotype appeared a few times. The chain couples TRBV20-1 to TRBJ2-1; 9 bases map to TRBD2. The J segment lost 6 bases and the V segment lost 3 bases, leaving 9 bases of the junction unmatched. This CDR3 has 15 amino acids. In germline, CDR1 is DFQATT, CDR2 SNEGSKA (reference sequence). CDR3 in DNA: TGCAGTGCTAGTGAGCGACTAGCGGACCTCAATGAGCAGTTCTTC. Translation gives CSASERLADLNEQFF.

The chain is built from TRBV20-1 and TRBJ2-7; tentatively, D is TRBD2 (6 bases). The CDR3 has 12 amino acids. V shed 7 bases and J shed 3 bases, with 13 bases lying between them. From germline, CDR1 is DFQATT and CDR2 SNEGSKA (reference sequence). The CDR3, as DNA: TGCAGTGTGGGGGACTCACTCTACGAGCAGTACTTC. Translation: CSVGDSLYEQYF.

The chain couples TRBV29-1 to TRBJ2-3; D uncertain. The CDR3 loop spans 12 amino acids. Per germline, CDR1 SQVTM and CDR2 ANQGSEA. Trimming took 5 bases from V and 3 from J, leaving 9 bases between them. For the CDR3, the DNA is TGCAGCGTTTCCCCGGTTACAGATACGCAGTATTTT. Its translation: CSVSPVTDTQYF.

The chain combines TRBV2 with TRBJ2-1; D gene uncertain. V gave up 4 bases and J gave up 9 bases, with 19 bases separating them. This CDR3 contains 15 residues. Germline CDR1 reads SNHLY; CDR2 reads FYNNEI. CDR3 in DNA: TGTGCCAGCAGTGGGGCAGCCGGCAGTAGAAGTGAGCAGTTCTTC. This encodes CASSGAAGSRSEQFF.